The 14 T cell receptor beta chains presented below share a single source sample, sequenced in a study of response to subunit inactivated influenza vaccine. TCRdb reprocessed the RT-PCR reads via MiXCR and lists one record per CDR3 protein. Of 650,000 or so distinct CDR3 sequences detected, approximately 14% appear once; the ten largest clones hold roughly 7.2%. Material: PBMCs from blood, obtained around 15 days before vaccination. The receptors come from a man in his fifties who received an inactivated influenza vaccine.

This clonotype was seen at least ten times. This chain links TRBV5-1 with TRBJ2-1; no clear D gene. Germline lookup yields CDR1 SGHRS and CDR2 YFSETQ. V lost 2 bases and J lost 6, with 12 bases in between. The CDR3 has 14 residues. The CDR3 nucleotides are TGCGCCAGCAGCTTTGGTGGCGCACGCAATGAGCAGTTCTTC. Its translation is CASSFGGARNEQFF.

In its sample, this clonotype was seen a few times. The chain joins TRBV4-2 to TRBJ2-3, with D perhaps TRBD2 (5 bases). Trimming left V 0 bases short and J 0 bases short, with 10 bases between. This CDR3 has 16 amino acids. The germline CDR1 and CDR2 sequences are LGHNA and YNFKEQ. The CDR3 is CASSQEGAASTDTQYF. The CDR3, as DNA: TGTGCCAGCAGCCAAGAAGGAGCGGCAAGCACAGATACGCAGTATTTT.

The rearrangement links TRBV28 to TRBJ1-5; D remains unclear. The CDR3 sequence is 14 residues long. V was trimmed by 10 bases and J by 6 bases, leaving 19 bases between them. Looked up from germline, CDR1 is MDHEN and CDR2 is SYDVKM. The CDR3 region has the DNA TGTGCCACCTCGGACCCCGGGAACGGTCAGCCCCAGCATTTT. The encoded protein is CATSDPGNGQPQHF. The whole variable domain, filled in from reference TRBV28 and TRBJ1-5, reads DVKVTQSSRYLVKRTGEKVFLECVQDMDHENMFWYRQDPGLGLRLIYFSYDVKMKEKGDIPEGYSVSREKKERFSLILESASTNQTSMYLCATSDPGNGQPQHFGDGTRLSIL.

This clonotype was recorded many times. V usage is TRBV5-6 and J usage is TRBJ2-1; D is undetermined. In germline, CDR1 is SGHDT, CDR2 YYEEEE. V gave up 2 bases and J gave up 5 bases, with 5 bases separating them. CDR3 size: 12 residues. CDR3 residues: CASSLRNNEQFF. The DNA for the CDR3 is TGTGCCAGCAGCTTACGGAACAATGAGCAGTTCTTC.

The chain has TRBV24-1 and TRBJ2-3, with unresolved D. The germline V gene has CDR1 KGHDR and CDR2 SFDVKD. With 5 bases removed from V and 4 bases from J, the gap between germline ends came to 6 bases. The CDR3 consists of 12 residues. The CDR3 loop is CATSAGADTQYF. The DNA for the CDR3 is TGTGCCACCAGTGCTGGAGCAGATACGCAGTATTTT.

This clonotype was seen more than once but under ten times. This chain joins TRBV11-2 and TRBJ2-3; D uncertain. With 5 bases removed from V and 5 bases from J, the gap between germline ends came to 8 bases. The germline CDR1 and CDR2 sequences are SGHAT and FQNNGV. The CDR3 runs 12 residues. CDR3 sequence (DNA): TGTGCCAGCAGCAAAAATAGAGATACGCAGTATTTT. Its protein product is CASSKNRDTQYF.

The chain couples TRBV20-1 to TRBJ1-4, with D possibly TRBD1 on 5 matching bases. The germline CDR1 and CDR2 sequences are DFQATT and SNEGSKA (reference sequence). V gave up 6 bases and J gave up 1 base, with 15 bases separating them. The CDR3 loop spans 15 amino acids. CDR3 DNA: TGCAGTGCCGCGTGGGGGACCAAAACTAATGAAAAACTGTTTTTT. Protein product: CSAAWGTKTNEKLFF.

This clonotype showed up many times. This chain joins TRBV7-6 and TRBJ1-4; the match to TRBD1 covers 7 bases. With V trimmed by 0 bases and J by 1 base, 2 bases remained unmatched. The V gene's germline CDR1 is SGHVS and CDR2 FNYEAQ. CDR3 length: 16 amino acids. In nucleotides, the CDR3 is TGTGCCAGCAGCTTAGCCTACAGGGGAACTAATGAAAAACTGTTTTTT. Encoded protein: CASSLAYRGTNEKLFF.

The rearrangement uses TRBV28 and TRBJ2-3, with 11 bases fitting TRBD2. The CDR3 covers 18 residues. Germline values: CDR1 MDHEN, CDR2 SYDVKM. J lost 1 base, V lost 4 bases, and 10 bases had no gene match. The CDR3 here is CASSSFSGGADGTDTQYF. The CDR3 region has the DNA TGTGCCAGCAGTTCCTTTAGCGGGGGGGCCGACGGCACAGATACGCAGTATTTT. The full variable domain, in which reference TRBV28 and TRBJ2-3 provide the parts outside the CDR3, is DVKVTQSSRYLVKRTGEKVFLECVQDMDHENMFWYRQDPGLGLRLIYFSYDVKMKEKGDIPEGYSVSREKKERFSLILESASTNQTSMYLCASSSFSGGADGTDTQYFGPGTRLTVL.

This clonotype was recorded a few times. V is TRBV7-9 and J is TRBJ2-3, with D unresolved. The germline V gene has CDR1 SEHNR and CDR2 FQNEAQ (reference sequence). The CDR3 loop spans 14 amino acids. Trimming took 4 bases from V and 5 from J, leaving 13 bases between them. This CDR3 is CASSYPQRVDTQYF. The CDR3 DNA reads as TGTGCCAGCAGCTACCCACAACGAGTAGATACGCAGTATTTT. Drawing the rest from reference TRBV7-9 and TRBJ2-3, the complete variable domain is DTGVSQNPRHKITKRGQNVTFRCDPISEHNRLYWYRQTLGQGPEFLTYFQNEAQLEKSRLLSDRFSAERPKGSFSTLEIQRTEQGDSAMYLCASSYPQRVDTQYFGPGTRLTVL.

This clonotype was seen repeatedly, ten times or more. The chain has TRBV28 and TRBJ2-5, with 7 bases lining up with TRBD2. CDR1 and CDR2 from the germline V gene are MDHEN and SYDVKM. Losses at the gene ends were 6 bases for V and 1 base for J; bases not matched to a gene: 5. The CDR3 runs to 14 residues. The DNA of the CDR3 is TGTGCCAGCAGCGGACGGGGGGTCCAAGAGACCCAGTACTTC. Protein: CASSGRGVQETQYF.

The chain uses TRBV5-1 and TRBJ1-2; TRBD1 agrees at 11 bases. Germline trimming cut 4 bases from V and 8 bases from J; bases unmatched to any gene: 10. CDR1 is SGHRS and CDR2 is YFSETQ in the germline V gene. The CDR3 has 15 amino acids. The CDR3 sequence: CASSAGTGGWNGYTF. As DNA, the CDR3 is TGCGCCAGCAGCGCCGGGACAGGGGGTTGGAACGGCTACACCTTC.

The chain combines TRBV7-9 with TRBJ1-1, with a tentative D call TRBD1 (6 bases). CDR3 length: 14 amino acids. Trimming took 3 bases from V and 5 from J, leaving 13 bases between them. Germline-derived CDR1 and CDR2 are SEHNR and FQNEAQ (reference sequence). DNA for the CDR3: TGTGCCAGCAGCTTCAGGGGCGGGGTAACTGAAGCTTTCTTT. This sequence encodes CASSFRGGVTEAFF.

The sample holds a few counts of this clonotype. The chain combines TRBV7-9 with TRBJ2-7, with D uncertain. CDR3 size: 13 residues. V shed 4 bases and J shed 0 bases, with 7 bases lying between them. CDR1 is SEHNR and CDR2 is FQNEAQ in the germline V gene (reference sequence). The CDR3 sequence: CASSYARSYEQYF. CDR3 bases: TGTGCCAGCAGCTATGCACGCTCCTACGAGCAGTACTTC.